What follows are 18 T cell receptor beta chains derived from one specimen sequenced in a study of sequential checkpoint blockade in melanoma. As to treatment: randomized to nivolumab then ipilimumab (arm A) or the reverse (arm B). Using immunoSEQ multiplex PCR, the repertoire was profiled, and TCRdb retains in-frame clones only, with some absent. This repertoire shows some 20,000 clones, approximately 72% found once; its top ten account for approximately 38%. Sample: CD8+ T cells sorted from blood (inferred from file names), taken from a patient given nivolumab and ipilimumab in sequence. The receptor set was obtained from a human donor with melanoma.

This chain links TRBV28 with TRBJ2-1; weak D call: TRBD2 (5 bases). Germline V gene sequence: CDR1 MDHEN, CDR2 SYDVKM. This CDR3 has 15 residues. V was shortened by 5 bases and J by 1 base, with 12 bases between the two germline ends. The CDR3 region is CASSPQLGSYNEQFF. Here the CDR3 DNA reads TGTGCCAGCAGTCCACAACTAGGTTCCTACAATGAGCAGTTCTTC.

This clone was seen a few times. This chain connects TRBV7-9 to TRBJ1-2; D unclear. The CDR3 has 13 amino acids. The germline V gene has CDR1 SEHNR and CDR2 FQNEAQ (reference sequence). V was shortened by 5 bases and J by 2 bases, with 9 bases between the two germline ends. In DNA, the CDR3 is TGTGCCAGCAGCCATAGGGAGAACTATGGCTACACCTTC. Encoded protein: CASSHRENYGYTF.

CDR3 DNA: TGTGCCAGCTCACCACCCCAGAACACTGAAGCTTTCTTT. Protein sequence: CASSPPQNTEAFF. The chain recombines TRBV18 with TRBJ1-1; no definite D call. The V gene's germline CDR1 is KGHSH and CDR2 LQKENI. The CDR3 is 13 amino acids. V was pared by 0 bases and J by 1 base, with 3 bases between.

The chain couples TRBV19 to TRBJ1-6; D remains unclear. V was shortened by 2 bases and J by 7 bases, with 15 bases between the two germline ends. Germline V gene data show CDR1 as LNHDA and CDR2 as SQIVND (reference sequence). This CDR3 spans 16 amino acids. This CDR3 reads CASSIMLAAPNSPLHF. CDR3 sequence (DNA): TGTGCCAGTAGTATAATGCTGGCAGCGCCAAATTCACCCCTCCACTTT.

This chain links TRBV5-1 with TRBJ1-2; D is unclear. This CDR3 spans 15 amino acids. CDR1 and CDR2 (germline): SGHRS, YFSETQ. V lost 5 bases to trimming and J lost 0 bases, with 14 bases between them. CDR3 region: CASRPEPGTNYGYTF. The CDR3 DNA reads TGCGCCAGCAGGCCCGAGCCGGGGACTAACTATGGCTACACCTTC.

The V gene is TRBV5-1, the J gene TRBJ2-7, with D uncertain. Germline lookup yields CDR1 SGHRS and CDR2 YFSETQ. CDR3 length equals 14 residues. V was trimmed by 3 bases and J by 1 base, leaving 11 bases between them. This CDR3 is CASSWAEASYEQYF. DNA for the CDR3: TGCGCCAGCAGCTGGGCAGAAGCTTCCTACGAGCAGTACTTC.

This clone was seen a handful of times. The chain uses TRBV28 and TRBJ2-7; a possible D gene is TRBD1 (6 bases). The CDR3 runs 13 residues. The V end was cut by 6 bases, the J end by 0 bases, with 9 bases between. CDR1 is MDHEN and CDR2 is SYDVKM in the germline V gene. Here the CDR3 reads CASSRDNSYEQYF. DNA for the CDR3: TGTGCCAGCAGCCGGGACAACTCCTACGAGCAGTACTTC.

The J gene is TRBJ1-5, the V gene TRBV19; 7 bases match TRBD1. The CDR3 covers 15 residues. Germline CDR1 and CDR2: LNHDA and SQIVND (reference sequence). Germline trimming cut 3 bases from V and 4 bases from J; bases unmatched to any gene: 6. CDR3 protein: CASSIRDRLNQPQHF. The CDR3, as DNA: TGTGCCAGTAGTATTAGGGACAGATTAAATCAGCCCCAGCATTTT.

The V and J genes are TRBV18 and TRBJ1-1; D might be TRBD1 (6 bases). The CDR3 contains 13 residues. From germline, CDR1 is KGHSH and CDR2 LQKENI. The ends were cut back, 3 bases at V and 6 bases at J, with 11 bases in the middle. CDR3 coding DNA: TGTGCCAGCTCACCTTCCGGGACACCTGAAGCTTTCTTT. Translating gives CASSPSGTPEAFF.

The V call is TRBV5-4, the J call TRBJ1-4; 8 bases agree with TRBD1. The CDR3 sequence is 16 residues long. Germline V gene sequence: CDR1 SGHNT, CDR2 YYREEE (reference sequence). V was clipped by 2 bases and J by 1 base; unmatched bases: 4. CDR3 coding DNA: TGTGCCAGCAGCTTAGGACAGGGAGGAACTAATGAAAAACTGTTTTTT. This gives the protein CASSLGQGGTNEKLFF.

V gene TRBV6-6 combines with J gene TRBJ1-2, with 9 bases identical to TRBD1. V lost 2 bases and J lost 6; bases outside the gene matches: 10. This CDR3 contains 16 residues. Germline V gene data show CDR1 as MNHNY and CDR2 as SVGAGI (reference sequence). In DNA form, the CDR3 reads TGTGCCAGCAGTTACGCAGGACAGGGGAAGGGCCATGGCTACACCTTC. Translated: CASSYAGQGKGHGYTF.

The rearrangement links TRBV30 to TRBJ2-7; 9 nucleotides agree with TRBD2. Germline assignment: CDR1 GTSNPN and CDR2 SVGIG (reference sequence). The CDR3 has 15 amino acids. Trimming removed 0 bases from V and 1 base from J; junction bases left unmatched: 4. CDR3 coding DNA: TGTGCCTGGAGTGTTCGGACTAGCGCTTCCTACGAGCAGTACTTC. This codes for CAWSVRTSASYEQYF.

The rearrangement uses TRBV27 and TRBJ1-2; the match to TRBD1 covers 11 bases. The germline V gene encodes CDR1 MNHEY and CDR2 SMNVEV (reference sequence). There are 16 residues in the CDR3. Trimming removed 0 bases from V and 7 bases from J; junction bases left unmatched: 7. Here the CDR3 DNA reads TGTGCCAGCAGTTTATCGTGGACAGGGGGCTATGGTGGCTACACCTTC. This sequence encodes CASSLSWTGGYGGYTF.

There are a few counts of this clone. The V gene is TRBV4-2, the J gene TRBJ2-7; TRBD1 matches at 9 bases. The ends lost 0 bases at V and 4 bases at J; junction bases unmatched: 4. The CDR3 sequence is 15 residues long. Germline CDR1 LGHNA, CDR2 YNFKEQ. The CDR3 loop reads CASSQDEGQGYEQYF. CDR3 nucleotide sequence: TGTGCCAGCAGCCAAGATGAGGGACAGGGTTACGAGCAGTACTTC.

Here the CDR3 reads CASSLGFEAFF. As DNA, the CDR3 is TGTGCCAGCAGCCTCGGGTTTGAAGCTTTCTTT. The chain combines TRBV11-2 with TRBJ1-1; D not certain. With 5 bases removed from V and 7 bases from J, the gap between germline ends came to 8 bases. The CDR3 is 11 residues long. CDR1 is SGHAT, CDR2 FQNNGV, per germline.

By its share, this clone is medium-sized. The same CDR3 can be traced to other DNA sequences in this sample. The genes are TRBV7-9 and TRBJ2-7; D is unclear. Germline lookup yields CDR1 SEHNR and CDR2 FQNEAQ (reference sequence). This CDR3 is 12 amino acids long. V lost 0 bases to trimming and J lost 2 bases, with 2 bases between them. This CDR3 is CASSLATYEQYF. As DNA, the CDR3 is TGTGCCAGCAGCTTAGCCACCTACGAGCAGTACTTC.

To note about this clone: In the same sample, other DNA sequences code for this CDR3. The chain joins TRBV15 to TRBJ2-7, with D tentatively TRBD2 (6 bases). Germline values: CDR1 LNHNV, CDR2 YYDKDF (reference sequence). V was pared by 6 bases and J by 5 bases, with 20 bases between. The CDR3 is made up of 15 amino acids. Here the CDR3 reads CATSRIGTGRNEQYF. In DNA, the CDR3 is TGTGCCACCAGTCGGATCGGGACGGGGAGGAACGAGCAGTACTTC.

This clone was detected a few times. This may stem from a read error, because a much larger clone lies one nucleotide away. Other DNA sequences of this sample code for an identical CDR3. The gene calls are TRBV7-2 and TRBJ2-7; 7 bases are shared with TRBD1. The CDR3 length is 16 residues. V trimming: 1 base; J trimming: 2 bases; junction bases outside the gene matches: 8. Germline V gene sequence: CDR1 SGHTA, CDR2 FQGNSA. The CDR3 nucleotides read TGTGCCAGCAGCTTAGATCATGGCCAGGGGGCCTACGAGCAGTACTTC. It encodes CASSLDHGQGAYEQYF.